This is a list of T cell receptor beta chains from one sample in a study of radiation and T cells in renal cell carcinoma. Data came from immunoSEQ multiplex PCR; TCRdb stores just in-frame clones and leaves some out. The sample records some 75,000 clones, about four fifths being singletons. The specimen comprised blood, sampled from a patient whose treatment included radiotherapy and nephrectomy. These receptors were collected from a man aged 55 to 69 with renal cell carcinoma. Each CDR3 is given with its conserved first and last residue. D genes are given only for firm matches. Clone size appears in some rows only: once, few, many, or a class for an expanded clone.

TRBV29-1	TRBJ1-1	few	.	CSVRGYTEAFF	TGCAGCGTTAGGGGATACACTGAAGCTTTCTTT
TRBV28	TRBJ2-7	.	TRBD1	CASRSGGTYEQYF	TGTGCCAGCAGATCAGGGGGTACCTACGAGCAGTACTTC
TRBV28	TRBJ1-2	few	.	CASSLNGYGYTF	TGTGCCAGCAGTTTAAATGGATATGGCTACACCTTC
TRBV5-3	TRBJ2-1	.	.	CARTLGPGSDSGGSSYNEQFF	TGTGCCCGAACCTTGGGTCCGGGGTCTGATAGCGGAGGGAGCTCCTACAATGAGCAGTTCTTC
TRBV18	TRBJ2-7	.	.	CASSPRRDSHEQYF	TGTGCCAGCTCACCACGGCGGGATAGCCACGAGCAGTACTTC
TRBV7-7	TRBJ2-1	.	.	CASSLSGQKSNEQFF	TGTGCCAGCAGCTTATCGGGGCAAAAGTCCAATGAGCAGTTCTTC
TRBV4-1	TRBJ2-3	.	.	CASSQAIGNADTQYF	TGCGCCAGCAGCCAAGCGATTGGTAATGCAGATACGCAGTATTTT
TRBV9	TRBJ1-2	few	.	CASSVAPGEGHGYTF	TGTGCCAGCAGCGTAGCCCCAGGCGAGGGCCATGGCTACACCTTC
TRBV7-8	TRBJ2-7	.	.	CASSLALDAPGEQYF	TGTGCCAGCAGCTTAGCGCTTGACGCCCCGGGGGAGCAGTACTTC
TRBV2	TRBJ2-3	.	.	CASSEAPLDTQYF	TGTGCCAGCAGTGAAGCCCCACTAGACACGCAGTATTTT
TRBV7-9	TRBJ1-1	few	.	CASSPDSLNTEAFF	TGTGCCAGCAGCCCTGACAGCTTGAACACTGAAGCTTTCTTT
TRBV28	TRBJ1-3	.	.	CASSYQQGSTGNTIYF	TGTGCCAGCAGTTATCAACAGGGATCGACTGGAAACACCATATATTTT
TRBV9	TRBJ1-6	.	TRBD1	CASSPRQGANSPLHF	TGTGCCAGCAGCCCCAGACAGGGGGCAAATTCACCCCTCCACTTT
TRBV28	TRBJ1-4	.	.	CASILGQGNEKLFF	.
TRBV6-5	TRBJ1-1	.	TRBD1	CARPPGQGVNTEAFF	TGTGCCAGACCCCCGGGACAGGGGGTGAACACTGAAGCTTTCTTT
TRBV6-1	TRBJ2-7	.	TRBD1	CASSVLDRGYYEQYF	TGTGCCAGCAGTGTGCTGGACAGGGGGTACTACGAGCAGTACTTC
TRBV30	TRBJ2-1	.	.	CAWSVGQTADEQFF	TGTGCCTGGAGTGTAGGCCAGACCGCCGATGAGCAGTTCTTC
TRBV5-1	TRBJ2-1	.	.	CASSLGAGNTYNEQFF	TGCGCCAGCAGCTTGGGGGCGGGAAATACCTACAATGAGCAGTTCTTC
TRBV2	TRBJ2-3	.	TRBD1	CASRRQGYTQYF	TGTGCCAGCAGGCGACAGGGGTATACGCAGTATTTT
TRBV5-1	TRBJ1-2	.	.	CASSPGDHAVRYGYTF	TGCGCCAGCAGCCCCGGGGACCACGCAGTAAGATATGGCTACACCTTC
TRBV5-1	TRBJ2-3	.	TRBD2	CASSLAVLAGAGDTQYF	TGCGCCAGCAGCTTGGCCGTCCTAGCGGGAGCGGGAGATACGCAGTATTTT
TRBV10-3	TRBJ1-5	.	.	CAISEEGGNQPQHF	TGTGCCATCAGTGAAGAGGGGGGCAATCAGCCCCAGCATTTT
TRBV28	TRBJ1-1	.	.	CASSLDIMNTEAFF	TGTGCCAGCAGTTTAGACATTATGAACACTGAAGCTTTCTTT
TRBV6-1	TRBJ1-5	.	.	CASRQGNQPQHF	TGTGCCAGCAGACAGGGCAATCAGCCCCAGCATTTT
TRBV5-1	TRBJ2-7	.	TRBD2	CASSPRGLAESYEQYF	TGCGCCAGCAGCCCAAGGGGACTAGCGGAGTCCTACGAGCAGTACTTC
TRBV5-1	TRBJ2-5	.	.	CASRQLGSAGTQYF	TGCGCCAGCAGGCAACTCGGGTCAGCTGGGACCCAGTACTTC
TRBV7-8	TRBJ1-5	once	.	CASSADTKPQHF	TGTGCCAGCAGCGCCGACACCAAGCCCCAGCATTTT
TRBV7-6	TRBJ1-5	.	.	CASSLGGINQPQHF	TGTGCCAGCAGCTTAGGAGGGATCAATCAGCCCCAGCATTTT
TRBV19	TRBJ1-4	.	.	CASSPGTTNEKLFF	TGTGCCAGTAGTCCAGGGACAACTAATGAAAAACTGTTTTTT
TRBV14	TRBJ1-2	.	TRBD1	CASSQDTGDYGYTF	TGTGCCAGCAGCCAAGATACAGGGGACTATGGCTACACCTTC
TRBV18	TRBJ2-3	.	.	CASSRYFRREDTQYF	TGTGCCAGCTCACGGTACTTTAGGCGAGAAGATACGCAGTATTTT
TRBV28	TRBJ2-7	once	TRBD2	CAISGTSGSSYEQYF	TGTGCCATCTCCGGGACTAGCGGGAGTTCGTACGAGCAGTACTTC
TRBV27	TRBJ1-4	.	.	CASSLSRLGEKLFF	TGTGCCAGCAGTTTATCGAGGTTGGGTGAAAAACTGTTTTTT
TRBV9	TRBJ2-5	.	TRBD1	CASSPRTGKATQYF	TGTGCCAGCAGCCCCCGGACAGGGAAGGCGACCCAGTACTTC
TRBV7-2	TRBJ2-7	.	TRBD1	CASSRTGTGTYEQYF	TGTGCCAGCAGCAGGACCGGGACAGGAACCTACGAGCAGTACTTC
TRBV19	TRBJ1-5	.	.	CASSLVYSNQPQHF	TGTGCCAGTAGTCTGGTATATAGCAATCAGCCCCAGCATTTT
TRBV28	TRBJ2-3	.	TRBD1	CASSLTGGDGTQYF	TGTGCCAGCAGTTTAACAGGGGGAGACGGTACGCAGTATTTT
TRBV28	TRBJ2-7	.	TRBD2	CASSRRTSGASYEQYF	TGTGCCAGCAGTAGACGGACTAGCGGAGCTTCCTACGAGCAGTACTTC
TRBV5-1	TRBJ2-7	.	.	CASSLGGLAQVSYEQYF	TGCGCCAGCAGCTTGGGAGGTCTAGCGCAAGTTTCCTACGAGCAGTACTTC
TRBV19	TRBJ2-1	.	TRBD2	CASSVSSGRAHEQFF	TGTGCCAGTAGTGTGAGTAGCGGGAGGGCCCATGAGCAGTTCTTC
TRBV25-1	TRBJ2-2	few	.	CASSVAPGASTGELFF	TGTGCCAGCAGTGTCGCCCCAGGGGCTAGCACCGGGGAGCTGTTTTTT
TRBV6-1	TRBJ1-2	.	TRBD1	CASRPPGQTYGYTF	TGTGCCAGCAGACCCCCGGGACAGACCTATGGCTACACCTTC
TRBV15	TRBJ1-5	medium-sized	TRBD1	CATSRDRTGYQPQHF	TGTGCCACCAGCAGAGATCGGACAGGCTATCAGCCCCAGCATTTT
TRBV9	TRBJ2-1	.	TRBD1	CASSPRTGGVINEQFF	TGTGCCAGCAGCCCTCGGACAGGGGGCGTAATAAATGAGCAGTTCTTC
TRBV5-1	TRBJ1-6	.	.	CASSLREGDSPLHF	TGCGCCAGCAGCCTGAGGGAAGGGGATTCACCCCTCCACTTT
TRBV9	TRBJ2-2	.	.	CASSVLAGELFF	TGTGCCAGCAGCGTCCTTGCCGGGGAGCTGTTTTTT
TRBV5-1	TRBJ1-3	.	.	CASSLDGAGRNTIYF	TGCGCCAGCAGCTTGGACGGGGCGGGCAGGAACACCATATATTTT
TRBV6-5	TRBJ2-7	.	TRBD1	CASSRDREVYEQYF	TGTGCCAGCAGCCGGGACAGGGAAGTCTACGAGCAGTACTTC